The rows below give T cell receptor beta chains drawn from one sample of a study of T cell clones after liver transplantation. Using immunoSEQ multiplex PCR, the repertoire was profiled, and TCRdb retains in-frame clones only, with some absent. The sample consists of about 74,000 clones, under 90% of them appearing once. The material sequenced was CD4+ T cells from blood, taken before liver transplant. Every receptor here comes from a human donor who received a liver transplant. Each CDR3 is given with its conserved first and last residue. Each record gives: J gene, D gene, V gene, CDR3 protein. The D gene is left open where the match is weak.

j_gene: TRBJ1-5; d_gene: .; v_gene: TRBV28; CDR3aa: CASRGRNSNQPQHF
j_gene: TRBJ2-1; d_gene: TRBD2; v_gene: TRBV14; CDR3aa: CASSQDRAAGGYNEQFF
j_gene: TRBJ2-2; d_gene: .; v_gene: TRBV30; CDR3aa: CASQRGGAGELFF
j_gene: TRBJ1-5; d_gene: .; v_gene: TRBV4-1; CDR3aa: CASSQIGIPASQPQHF
j_gene: TRBJ1-4; d_gene: TRBD1; v_gene: TRBV5-1; CDR3aa: CASSRGTGSNEKLFF
j_gene: TRBJ1-5; d_gene: TRBD1; v_gene: TRBV2; CDR3aa: CASSGDRGSNQPQHF
j_gene: TRBJ1-1; d_gene: TRBD1; v_gene: TRBV25-1; CDR3aa: CASTGAVKDRGKTEAFF
j_gene: TRBJ2-1; d_gene: .; v_gene: TRBV18; CDR3aa: CASSPGTSSYNEQFF
j_gene: TRBJ2-1; d_gene: TRBD2; v_gene: TRBV5-1; CDR3aa: CASSQTSGSSYNEQFF
j_gene: TRBJ1-5; d_gene: TRBD1; v_gene: TRBV6-6; CDR3aa: CASSDRVRQPQHF
j_gene: TRBJ2-7; d_gene: TRBD2; v_gene: TRBV10-3; CDR3aa: CAIGRLAGGSYEQYF
j_gene: TRBJ2-7; d_gene: .; v_gene: TRBV5-1; CDR3aa: CASSLVVSPYEQYF
j_gene: TRBJ2-6; d_gene: TRBD1; v_gene: TRBV27; CDR3aa: CASSLRTGLFSGANVLTF
j_gene: TRBJ1-1; d_gene: .; v_gene: TRBV5-1; CDR3aa: CASSLVVGGDTEAFF
j_gene: TRBJ1-2; d_gene: .; v_gene: TRBV28; CDR3aa: CASSVPSAVFYGYTF
j_gene: TRBJ2-3; d_gene: TRBD2; v_gene: TRBV27; CDR3aa: CASGRLAGGDTQYF
j_gene: TRBJ2-7; d_gene: .; v_gene: TRBV10-3; CDR3aa: CAISEGPRTYEQYF
j_gene: TRBJ1-4; d_gene: .; v_gene: TRBV5-1; CDR3aa: CASSLGESSEKLFF
j_gene: TRBJ1-1; d_gene: .; v_gene: TRBV27; CDR3aa: CASSPTWGSDTEAFF
j_gene: TRBJ2-3; d_gene: .; v_gene: TRBV18; CDR3aa: CASSPPRLGSITDTQYF
j_gene: TRBJ2-7; d_gene: .; v_gene: TRBV5-4; CDR3aa: CASSSPRDPSYEQYF
j_gene: TRBJ1-2; d_gene: TRBD1; v_gene: TRBV20-1; CDR3aa: CSAGQGGGYTF
j_gene: TRBJ1-2; d_gene: .; v_gene: TRBV6-5; CDR3aa: CASSYEGLLGYTF
j_gene: TRBJ1-2; d_gene: .; v_gene: TRBV28; CDR3aa: CASSWNNYGYTF
j_gene: TRBJ1-4; d_gene: .; v_gene: TRBV6-5; CDR3aa: CASSSRDPRGEKLFF
j_gene: TRBJ2-2; d_gene: .; v_gene: TRBV4-2; CDR3aa: CASSQGLSRTSGELFF
j_gene: TRBJ1-1; d_gene: .; v_gene: TRBV6-5; CDR3aa: CASSYLDGYTEAFF
j_gene: TRBJ1-4; d_gene: .; v_gene: TRBV28; CDR3aa: CASSFLAGSNEKLFF
j_gene: TRBJ1-2; d_gene: .; v_gene: TRBV7-9; CDR3aa: CASSPAASRVNYGYTF
j_gene: TRBJ1-1; d_gene: .; v_gene: TRBV9; CDR3aa: CASSVDYRARAFF
j_gene: TRBJ2-3; d_gene: .; v_gene: TRBV15; CDR3aa: CATSRGRGTDTQYF
j_gene: TRBJ2-7; d_gene: .; v_gene: TRBV10-3; CDR3aa: CAISERTTMTYEQYF
j_gene: TRBJ1-1; d_gene: .; v_gene: TRBV29-1; CDR3aa: CSAHGPSTEAFF
j_gene: TRBJ1-2; d_gene: .; v_gene: TRBV20-1; CDR3aa: CSASGAAGTF
j_gene: TRBJ1-2; d_gene: .; v_gene: TRBV28; CDR3aa: CATCRVIRDYGYTF
j_gene: TRBJ1-3; d_gene: .; v_gene: TRBV5-1; CDR3aa: CASRRGSGAGGNTIYF
j_gene: TRBJ2-1; d_gene: TRBD2; v_gene: TRBV28; CDR3aa: CASTTSPDREQFF
j_gene: TRBJ2-7; d_gene: TRBD1; v_gene: TRBV5-4; CDR3aa: CASSPKRGTGGRYEQYF
j_gene: TRBJ1-2; d_gene: .; v_gene: TRBV9; CDR3aa: CASSVDINYGYTF
j_gene: TRBJ1-1; d_gene: .; v_gene: TRBV28; CDR3aa: CASSFHTEAFF
j_gene: TRBJ1-1; d_gene: .; v_gene: TRBV2; CDR3aa: CARLQGEAFF
j_gene: TRBJ1-4; d_gene: TRBD1; v_gene: TRBV7-2; CDR3aa: CASSLAGGTANEKLFF
j_gene: TRBJ1-1; d_gene: TRBD1; v_gene: TRBV6-5; CDR3aa: CASSRDRQNTEAFF
j_gene: TRBJ1-4; d_gene: TRBD1; v_gene: TRBV19; CDR3aa: CASSPRQGQGEKLFF
j_gene: TRBJ1-5; d_gene: .; v_gene: TRBV19; CDR3aa: CASSQILYSNQPQHF
j_gene: TRBJ1-2; d_gene: TRBD1; v_gene: TRBV15; CDR3aa: CATSRGSDRGPYGYTF
j_gene: TRBJ1-2; d_gene: TRBD1; v_gene: TRBV28; CDR3aa: CASSLGGTANYGYTF
j_gene: TRBJ1-2; d_gene: .; v_gene: TRBV19; CDR3aa: CATQQLSRPYGYTF
j_gene: TRBJ1-2; d_gene: TRBD1; v_gene: TRBV5-1; CDR3aa: CASSLLQGYGYTF
j_gene: TRBJ2-5; d_gene: .; v_gene: TRBV30; CDR3aa: CAWSVRRLQETQYF
j_gene: TRBJ1-2; d_gene: TRBD1; v_gene: TRBV19; CDR3aa: CASTRTGGYGGYTF
j_gene: TRBJ2-7; d_gene: .; v_gene: TRBV4-3; CDR3aa: CASSQDWGSDLYEQYF
j_gene: TRBJ1-2; d_gene: TRBD1; v_gene: TRBV19; CDR3aa: CASAPGQGLGYTF
j_gene: TRBJ2-1; d_gene: .; v_gene: TRBV7-6; CDR3aa: CASSPRLSRGSYNEQFF
j_gene: TRBJ1-1; d_gene: .; v_gene: TRBV13; CDR3aa: CASSIPSRNTEAFF
j_gene: TRBJ1-5; d_gene: .; v_gene: TRBV5-6; CDR3aa: CASSFSGQPQHF
j_gene: TRBJ1-5; d_gene: .; v_gene: TRBV27; CDR3aa: CASSPGRSNQPQHF
j_gene: TRBJ1-2; d_gene: TRBD1; v_gene: TRBV28; CDR3aa: CASSAGQIYGYTF
j_gene: TRBJ1-1; d_gene: .; v_gene: TRBV19; CDR3aa: CASTWRLNTEAFF
j_gene: TRBJ2-7; d_gene: TRBD2; v_gene: TRBV25-1; CDR3aa: CASRAGGPEEQYF